This is a list of T cell receptor beta chains from one sample in a study of blood T cell repertoires in COVID-19. TCRdb's table, derived via immunoSEQ multiplex PCR, lists solely in-frame clones and lacks some. The table has around 400,000 clones, roughly 90% seen once. The sequenced material came from PBMCs or T cells enriched from blood (not recorded which). Receptors were obtained from a woman aged 18 to 35 who had been exposed to COVID-19. Each CDR3 is given with its conserved first and last residue. The D gene is left open where the match is weak. Only part of the rows carry a size: once, few, many, or a class if the clone is expanded.

d_call clone_size j_call v_call cdr3_aa cdr3_nt
NA NA TRBJ2-7 TRBV14 CASSLLRQGEQYF TGTGCCAGCAGCCTCCTCCGTCAGGGCGAGCAGTACTTC
NA NA TRBJ1-2 TRBV14 CASSQDAGYGYTF TGTGCCAGCAGCCAAGACGCGGGCTATGGCTACACCTTC
TRBD1 NA TRBJ2-7 TRBV6-5 CASSYSPDRGYEQYF TGTGCCAGCAGTTACTCCCCTGACAGGGGCTACGAGCAGTACTTC
TRBD1 NA TRBJ2-3 TRBV6-4 CASSQQGADTQYF TGTGCCAGCAGTCAGCAGGGGGCAGATACGCAGTATTTT
NA NA TRBJ2-7 TRBV19 CASSIVDSSYEQYF TGTGCCAGTAGTATAGTTGACAGCTCCTACGAGCAGTACTTC
TRBD1 NA TRBJ1-2 TRBV28 CASARDRIYGYTF TGTGCCAGCGCCCGGGACAGGATCTATGGCTACACCTTC
TRBD1 NA TRBJ1-2 TRBV5-1 CASSFGSRGQNGYTF TGCGCCAGCAGCTTCGGGTCCAGGGGGCAGAATGGCTACACCTTC
TRBD1 NA TRBJ1-1 TRBV5-6 CASSRRTGANTEAFF TGTGCCAGCAGCCGGAGGACAGGGGCGAACACTGAAGCTTTCTTT
NA NA TRBJ2-7 TRBV7-3 CASSLSVRVHEQYF TGTGCCAGCAGCTTATCCGTCAGGGTTCACGAGCAGTACTTC
NA NA TRBJ1-4 TRBV7-9 CASSTWAGHLNEKLFF TGTGCCAGCTCGACGTGGGCAGGCCACCTTAATGAAAAACTGTTTTTT
TRBD1 NA TRBJ2-7 TRBV19 CASSTGQGGYYEQYF TGTGCCAGTAGTACGGGACAGGGGGGATACTACGAGCAGTACTTC
TRBD1 NA TRBJ1-5 TRBV7-2 CASSAAGGVRQPQHF TGTGCCAGCAGCGCCGCAGGGGGCGTGCGTCAGCCCCAGCATTTT
NA NA TRBJ1-6 TRBV6-5 CASTPGGSYSPLHF TGTGCCAGCACTCCGGGAGGGTCTTATTCACCCCTCCACTTT
TRBD1 few TRBJ2-1 TRBV28 CAAKAGGLYNEQFF TGTGCCGCGAAGGCAGGGGGCCTCTACAATGAGCAGTTCTTC
NA NA TRBJ1-2 TRBV24-1 CATSGRSFQGYTF TGTGCCACCAGTGGTCGCAGTTTCCAGGGCTACACCTTC
TRBD1 NA TRBJ1-2 TRBV10-3 CAISGDGQGSGYTF TGTGCCATCAGTGGGGACGGACAGGGGAGCGGCTACACCTTC
TRBD1 NA TRBJ1-3 TRBV5-1 CASSFYPDRAGNTIYF TGCGCCAGCAGCTTTTACCCCGACAGGGCTGGAAACACCATATATTTT
TRBD2 NA TRBJ2-5 TRBV28 CASSLAGVVWETQYF TGTGCCAGCAGTCTAGCGGGAGTGGTTTGGGAGACCCAGTACTTC
TRBD1 once TRBJ1-6 TRBV19 CASSMNWDSSSPLHF TGTGCCAGTAGTATGAATTGGGACAGTAGTTCACCCCTCCACTTT
TRBD1 few TRBJ2-7 TRBV28 CASSHPGTAYEQYF TGTGCCAGCAGTCACCCCGGGACAGCGTACGAGCAGTACTTC
NA NA TRBJ1-1 TRBV7-3 CASSFTVNTEAFF TGTGCCAGCAGCTTCACAGTGAACACTGAAGCTTTCTTT
TRBD1 once TRBJ1-2 TRBV5-1 CASSLVTGTGDNGYTF TGCGCCAGCAGCTTGGTTACCGGGACAGGGGATAATGGCTACACCTTC
TRBD2 NA TRBJ2-4 TRBV19 CASSMLFRGDPKNIQYF TGTGCCAGTAGTATGCTTTTCCGGGGGGATCCCAAAAACATTCAGTACTTC
NA NA TRBJ2-1 TRBV14 CASSQDDRVAYNEQFF TGTGCCAGCAGCCAAGATGATCGGGTCGCATACAATGAGCAGTTCTTC
NA NA TRBJ1-2 TRBV28 CASSLGGDYGYTF TGTGCCAGCAGTTTGGGGGGGGACTATGGCTACACCTTC
NA NA TRBJ1-1 TRBV7-2 CASSIRQPSNTEAFF TGTGCCAGCAGCATCAGACAGCCTTCTAACACTGAAGCTTTCTTT
NA NA TRBJ1-4 TRBV6-5 CASSYSYSGVAEKLFF TGTGCCAGCAGTTACTCGTACTCCGGGGTAGCGGAAAAACTGTTTTTT
NA once TRBJ2-7 TRBV25-1 CASSDTLQGEATYEQYF TGTGCCAGCAGCGACACCCTTCAGGGCGAGGCCACCTACGAGCAGTACTTC
TRBD2 NA TRBJ2-1 TRBV18 CASSPQSGLAGHNEQFF TGTGCCAGCTCACCACAGAGCGGACTAGCGGGACACAATGAGCAGTTCTTC
NA NA TRBJ1-1 TRBV4-3 CASSQDWDYTEAFF TGCGCCAGCAGCCAAGATTGGGACTACACTGAAGCTTTCTTT
NA NA TRBJ1-1 TRBV9 CASSVAKNTEAFF TGTGCCAGCAGCGTAGCCAAGAACACTGAAGCTTTCTTT
TRBD1 NA TRBJ1-5 TRBV27 CASSTGDHSNQPQHF TGTGCCAGCAGTACAGGGGACCATAGCAATCAGCCCCAGCATTTT
TRBD1 NA TRBJ1-2 TRBV27 CASRGQGGGYTF TGTGCCAGCAGAGGACAGGGGGGAGGCTACACCTTC
NA few TRBJ1-5 TRBV18 CASSPNVGDSEPQHF TGTGCCAGCTCACCAAACGTGGGAGACTCCGAGCCCCAGCATTTT
NA NA TRBJ2-2 TRBV28 CASIAGTYHTGELFF TGTGCCAGCATCGCCGGGACATACCACACCGGGGAGCTGTTTTTT
TRBD2 NA TRBJ2-3 TRBV2 CASSSTGLAKDTQYF TGTGCCAGCAGTTCAACAGGACTAGCAAAAGATACGCAGTATTTT
TRBD1 NA TRBJ2-1 TRBV11-1 CASSLDTGGFYNEQFF TGTGCCAGCAGCTTAGATACAGGGGGCTTTTACAATGAGCAGTTCTTC
TRBD1 NA TRBJ2-1 TRBV19 CASREAGQGKSYNEQFF TGTGCCAGTAGGGAAGCGGGACAGGGGAAATCCTACAATGAGCAGTTCTTC
NA NA TRBJ2-7 TRBV6-5 CASSYDAAGATYEQYF TGTGCCAGCAGTTACGACGCTGCGGGGGCCACCTACGAGCAGTACTTC
TRBD2 NA TRBJ2-1 TRBV25-1 CASSDQTSGVYNEQFF TGTGCCAGCAGTGACCAGACTAGCGGAGTGTACAATGAGCAGTTCTTC
NA NA TRBJ2-7 TRBV5-1 CASSLVGGPPYEQYF TGCGCCAGCAGCCTGGTCGGGGGGCCTCCCTACGAGCAGTACTTC
NA NA TRBJ2-7 TRBV5-1 CASSATRALSYEQYF TGCGCCAGCAGCGCTACCAGGGCCCTCTCCTACGAGCAGTACTTC
TRBD1 NA TRBJ2-6 TRBV4-3 CASSHRRQGATYGANVLTF TGCGCCAGCAGCCACCGAAGACAGGGGGCGACTTACGGGGCCAACGTCCTGACTTTC
NA NA TRBJ2-5 TRBV30 CAWSHPAGHETQYF TGTGCCTGGAGTCATCCGGCGGGTCATGAGACCCAGTACTTC
TRBD2 NA TRBJ2-1 TRBV19 CASSPGLRSSEQFF TGTGCCAGTAGCCCGGGACTACGGAGTAGTGAGCAGTTCTTC
TRBD1 NA TRBJ1-1 TRBV20-1 CSASAGGSGTEAFF TGCAGTGCTAGTGCAGGGGGCTCGGGCACTGAAGCTTTCTTT
TRBD1 NA TRBJ1-1 TRBV28 CASRRTGGSRNTEAFF TGTGCCAGCAGAAGGACAGGGGGCTCAAGGAACACTGAAGCTTTCTTT
TRBD1 NA TRBJ1-2 TRBV7-6 CASSLRDRYEAEYGGYTF TGTGCCAGCAGCTTACGGGACAGATACGAGGCGGAATATGGGGGCTACACCTTC
NA NA TRBJ1-3 TRBV21-1 CASSPRGVGNTIYF TGTGCCAGCAGCCCCCGCGGGGTCGGAAACACCATATATTTT
TRBD1 NA TRBJ2-1 TRBV6-6 CASSYSRTGAYNEQFF TGTGCCAGCAGTTATTCTAGGACAGGGGCGTACAATGAGCAGTTCTTC
NA NA TRBJ1-4 TRBV4-2 CASSQGQINEKLFF TGTGCCAGCAGCCAAGGGCAGATTAATGAAAAACTGTTTTTT